This is a list of T cell receptor beta chains from one sample in a study of T-cell reconstitution after alpha-beta-depleted transplantation in children. Using its own MiXCR run on the PCR reads, TCRdb lists one record per CDR3 protein. Here the sample spans 350,000 to 400,000 distinct CDR3 sequences, around 20% being singletons. This specimen was PBMCs from the stem cell graft donor, taken from the stem cell graft. Every receptor here comes from a human donor who donated a stem cell graft to a child with acute myeloid leukemia. Both conserved end residues are part of each CDR3. D genes are given only for firm matches. Size values are once, few and many counts, or a class for expanded clones, and some rows have none.

CDR3 length	V gene	clone size	J gene	D gene	CDR3 protein	CDR3 DNA
11	TRBV20-1	few	TRBJ2-1	.	CSGSPYNEQFF	TGCAGTGGGAGCCCTTACAATGAGCAGTTCTTC
14	TRBV6-2/TRBV6-3	many	TRBJ1-1	.	CASSSWTDRTEAFF	TGTGCCAGCAGTTCTTGGACGGACCGGACTGAAGCTTTCTTT
12	TRBV29-1	many	TRBJ2-7	TRBD1	CSVTGAKYEQYF	TGCAGCGTTACAGGGGCGAAATACGAGCAGTACTTC
13	TRBV20-1	.	TRBJ1-6	TRBD1	CSAKDRGKSPLHF	TGCAGTGCCAAGGACAGGGGGAAGTCACCCCTCCACTTT
15	TRBV27	.	TRBJ2-1	TRBD2	CASSTQREDWGEQFF	TGTGCCAGCAGTACCCAGCGGGAGGATTGGGGTGAGCAGTTCTTC
13	TRBV5-4	many	TRBJ1-1	.	CASSAGVNTEAFF	TGTGCCAGCAGCGCAGGCGTGAACACTGAAGCTTTCTTT
18	TRBV20-1	few	TRBJ2-3	TRBD2	CSARGIGPGLAALDTQYF	TGCAGTGCTAGGGGCATAGGACCGGGACTAGCGGCTCTAGATACGCAGTATTTT
15	TRBV20-1	many	TRBJ2-2	.	CSARRGQQNTGELFF	TGCAGTGCTAGGAGGGGCCAGCAGAACACCGGGGAGCTGTTTTTT
13	TRBV12-3/TRBV12-4	many	TRBJ2-1	.	CASSLGLAYGQFF	TGTGCCAGCAGTTTAGGCCTAGCGTATGGGCAGTTCTTC
14	TRBV20-1	.	TRBJ2-7	TRBD2	CSASQASGSYEQYF	TGCAGTGCTAGTCAAGCTAGCGGTTCCTACGAGCAGTACTTC
16	TRBV12-3/TRBV12-4	.	TRBJ2-2	.	CASSLDGTGVTGELFF	TGTGCCAGCAGTTTAGATGGGACTGGGGTAACCGGGGAGCTGTTTTTT
14	TRBV12-3/TRBV12-4	.	TRBJ1-5	.	CASSFRGASQPQHF	TGTGCCAGCAGTTTTCGAGGGGCTAGTCAGCCCCAGCATTTT
13	TRBV3-1	.	TRBJ2-7	.	CASSPRVSYEQYF	TGTGCCAGCAGCCCCCGGGTCTCCTACGAGCAGTACTTC
13	TRBV29-1	many	TRBJ2-3	.	CSVGGLGTDTQYF	TGCAGCGTTGGTGGGTTAGGCACAGATACGCAGTATTTT
18	TRBV12-3/TRBV12-4	few	TRBJ2-7	.	CASSQDPRAISWYPEQYF	TGTGCCAGCAGCCAAGACCCAAGGGCTATATCCTGGTATCCCGAGCAGTACTTC
16	TRBV15	.	TRBJ1-4	.	CATSRDLSGHNEKLFF	TGTGCCACCAGCAGAGATCTTTCAGGACATAATGAAAAACTGTTTTTT
17	TRBV15	.	TRBJ2-7	TRBD2	CATSRPPLGAGAYEQYF	TGTGCCACCAGCAGACCCCCACTAGGGGCGGGGGCCTACGAGCAGTACTTC
14	TRBV27	.	TRBJ1-1	.	CASSLEGGYTEAFF	TGTGCCAGCAGTTTAGAGGGCGGGTACACTGAAGCTTTCTTT
12	TRBV29-1	many	TRBJ2-7	.	CSVIRDGYEQYF	TGCAGCGTCATCCGGGACGGCTACGAGCAGTACTTC
14	TRBV12-3/TRBV12-4	few	TRBJ2-7	TRBD2	CASTNGGSVYEQYF	TGTGCCAGCACCAACGGGGGGAGCGTCTACGAGCAGTACTTC
16	TRBV4-2	.	TRBJ2-1	.	CASSRSRELPFNEQFF	TGTGCCAGCAGCCGCTCACGGGAGCTACCCTTCAATGAGCAGTTCTTC
14	TRBV29-1	few	TRBJ2-5	.	CSVGGAPYQETQYF	TGCAGCGTGGGGGGGGCACCGTACCAAGAGACCCAGTACTTC
14	TRBV20-1	few	TRBJ2-7	TRBD2	CSAPPAGETYEQYF	TGCAGTGCCCCCCCCGCGGGAGAAACCTACGAGCAGTACTTC
13	TRBV29-1	.	TRBJ2-5	.	CSVEGRNIETQYF	TGCAGCGTTGAGGGCAGGAACATAGAGACCCAGTACTTC
13	TRBV12-3/TRBV12-4	.	TRBJ2-5	.	CASTADSQETQYF	TGTGCCAGCACCGCGGACAGCCAAGAGACCCAGTACTTC
15	TRBV20-1	few	TRBJ2-7	TRBD2	CSAPIAGPISYEQYF	TGCAGTGCCCCTATAGCGGGACCGATTTCCTACGAGCAGTACTTC
11	TRBV5-1	many	TRBJ2-1	.	CASSSGTLVLF	TGCGCCAGCAGCTCTGGGACTTTAGTACTCTTC
14	TRBV10-2	.	TRBJ2-5	.	CASSEFGRQETQYF	TGCGCCAGCAGTGAGTTTGGACGTCAAGAGACCCAGTACTTC
15	TRBV6-5	.	TRBJ2-5	TRBD1	CASSTTTGYQETQYF	TGTGCCAGCAGTACTACGACAGGGTACCAAGAGACCCAGTACTTC
13	TRBV29-1	.	TRBJ1-1	.	CSVGQTLNTEAFF	TGCAGCGTTGGTCAGACCCTGAACACTGAAGCTTTCTTT
15	TRBV19	many	TRBJ1-5	TRBD1	CASSATGGVNQPQHF	TGTGCCAGTAGCGCGACAGGGGGCGTCAATCAGCCCCAGCATTTT
16	TRBV11-3	.	TRBJ2-5	TRBD1	CASSQRGQGPGETQYF	TGTGCCAGCAGCCAACGCGGACAGGGCCCGGGAGAGACCCAGTACTTC
15	TRBV25-1	.	TRBJ2-3	.	CASSDIGGWTDTQYF	TGTGCCAGCAGTGATATCGGGGGCTGGACAGATACGCAGTATTTT
17	TRBV4-3	.	TRBJ2-3	.	CASSQDLRGPSTDTQYF	TGCGCCAGCAGCCAAGATCTGCGCGGGCCTAGCACAGATACGCAGTATTTT
15	TRBV7-8	.	TRBJ2-7	.	CASSLNSPSLGEQYF	TGTGCCAGCAGCTTAAATAGTCCTTCGTTGGGCGAGCAGTACTTC
14	TRBV4-2	few	TRBJ2-1	.	CASSPHRLGNEQFF	TGTGCCAGCAGCCCGCACAGACTAGGGAATGAGCAGTTCTTC
15	TRBV4-1	few	TRBJ1-4	.	CASLQVGPINEKLFF	TGCGCCAGCTTACAAGTGGGACCGATTAATGAAAAACTGTTTTTT
14	TRBV7-9	.	TRBJ2-7	TRBD1	CASSQTGGPYEQYF	TGTGCCAGCAGTCAGACAGGGGGTCCCTACGAGCAGTACTTC
13	TRBV11-2	many	TRBJ2-5	.	CASSLGVGETQYF	TGTGCCAGCAGCTTAGGTGTAGGAGAGACCCAGTACTTC
16	TRBV20-1	few	TRBJ2-5	TRBD2	CSAMDIAGKYQETQYF	TGCAGTGCCATGGATATAGCGGGAAAGTACCAAGAGACCCAGTACTTC
15	TRBV6-5	few	TRBJ1-1	.	CASSYGGRRNTEAFF	TGTGCCAGCAGTTACGGTGGACGGCGGAACACTGAAGCTTTCTTT
15	TRBV27	few	TRBJ2-7	.	CASSIKYANSYEQYF	TGTGCCAGCAGTATCAAGTACGCCAATTCCTACGAGCAGTACTTC
13	TRBV29-1	many	TRBJ2-7	TRBD1	CSGTGTHSYEQYF	TGCAGCGGGACAGGCACGCACTCCTACGAGCAGTACTTC
16	TRBV4-3	.	TRBJ2-1	.	CASSQGRRDPRHEQFF	TGCGCCAGCAGCCAAGGACGGCGGGATCCCAGGCATGAGCAGTTCTTC
14	TRBV4-3	many	TRBJ2-7	.	CASSQGGVSYEQYF	TGCGCCAGCAGCCAAGGGGGGGTTTCCTACGAGCAGTACTTC
16	TRBV6-5	many	TRBJ1-2	TRBD1	CASSYSGGGASYGYTF	TGTGCCAGCAGTTACTCGGGAGGGGGCGCGAGCTATGGCTACACCTTC
16	TRBV20-1	many	TRBJ1-4	TRBD1	CSAGDREGAANEKLFF	TGCAGTGCCGGGGACAGGGAAGGAGCAGCTAATGAAAAACTGTTTTTT
14	TRBV5-1	.	TRBJ1-3	.	CASSLAGYGNTIYF	TGCGCCAGCAGCTTGGCGGGGTATGGAAACACCATATATTTT
12	TRBV12-5	.	TRBJ2-7	.	CASGLLRQEQYF	TGTGCTAGTGGTTTGCTACGACAGGAGCAGTACTTC
14	TRBV6-5	few	TRBJ1-1	.	CASRYERENTEAFF	TGTGCCAGCAGATACGAACGGGAGAACACTGAAGCTTTCTTT
16	TRBV5-8	.	TRBJ2-5	TRBD1	CASSYDRGPEKETQYF	TGTGCCAGCAGCTACGACAGGGGGCCAGAAAAAGAGACCCAGTACTTC
15	TRBV20-1	few	TRBJ2-7	TRBD2	CSARDRSGSSYEQYF	TGCAGTGCTAGAGATAGGAGCGGGAGCTCCTACGAGCAGTACTTC